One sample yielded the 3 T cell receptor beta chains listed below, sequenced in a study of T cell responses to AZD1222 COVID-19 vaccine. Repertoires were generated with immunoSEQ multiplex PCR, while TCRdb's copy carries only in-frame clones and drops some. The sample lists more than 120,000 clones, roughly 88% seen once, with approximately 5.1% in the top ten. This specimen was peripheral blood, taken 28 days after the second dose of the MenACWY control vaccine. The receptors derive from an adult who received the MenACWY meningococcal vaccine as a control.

CDR3 in DNA: TGTGCCAGCAGCCAAGATCTGAACAGGGGAGTCACTGAAGCTTTCTTT. This translates into CASSQDLNRGVTEAFF. The chain combines TRBV4-2 with TRBJ1-1; 7 bases line up with TRBD1. V shed 0 bases and J 4 bases; nucleotides not matched to a gene: 8. This CDR3 has 16 amino acids. CDR1 LGHNA and CDR2 YNFKEQ come from the germline V gene.

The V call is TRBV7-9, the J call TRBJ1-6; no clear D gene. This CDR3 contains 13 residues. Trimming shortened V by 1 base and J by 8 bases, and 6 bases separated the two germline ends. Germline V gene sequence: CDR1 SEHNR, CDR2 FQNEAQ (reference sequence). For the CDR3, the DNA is TGTGCCAGCAGCTTAGATGGGGATTCACCCCTCCACTTT. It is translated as CASSLDGDSPLHF.

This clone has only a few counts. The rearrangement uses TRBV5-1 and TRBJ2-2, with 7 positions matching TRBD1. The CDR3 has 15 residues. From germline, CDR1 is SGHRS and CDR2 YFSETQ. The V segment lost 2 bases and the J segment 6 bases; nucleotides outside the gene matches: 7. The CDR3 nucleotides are TGCGCCAGCAGCTTATTGAGGGGGCAGTCCGGGGAGCTGTTTTTT. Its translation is CASSLLRGQSGELFF.